This TCR beta chain was observed in a study of shared clonotypes between healthy human individuals (dated by TCRdb to the early 2020s). The study in broad terms: A couple of women and a few men aged 18 to 49 years were included in the cohort. For each donor, CD4 naive and CD4 memory were each given three plates, CD8 naive was given two plates, and CD8 memory was given one plate. Each donor's leukapheresis produced roughly between roughly 0.85 and 9.5 billion PBMCs. Different laboratories and diverse techniques were used to prepare libraries and sequence TCR repertoires, to increase sequencing depth and limit assay-specific biases. The study deeply sequenced blood TCR repertoires of roughly five healthy adults to estimate repertoire size and the extent of clonotype sharing between individuals.

Study-level results and caveats: Naive subsets generally had larger estimated clonotype richness than memory subsets. Incomplete sequencing was indicated by rarefaction of sorted-subset datasets, despite the large sequencing depth. Higher generation probabilities were observed for clonotypes shared by all four sorted-subset donors than for non-shared clonotypes. Because the study included only a small number of donors, the genetic and exposure-history diversity represented was limited. Sharing across a handful of donors was observed for about 5% of naive CD4, less than 4% of naive CD8, roughly 2.3% of memory CD4, and less than 0.45% of memory CD8 clonotypes. Sampling was restricted to blood, and TCR repertoires in tissues likely differ from the TCR repertoires found in blood. Pairwise subsampling led to the expectation that sequencing depth would affect the degree of clonotype sharing among donors.

CDR1 and CDR2 are read off the germline V gene as SNHLY and FYNNEI. V and J are trimmed by 4 bases and 3 bases, and the gene matches miss 7 bases of the junction. The CDR3 covers 15 residues, taking in both the cysteine and the phenylalanine. Only the CDR3 DNA stays, 45 bases, in frame from base 1. CD8 naive samples were CD45RO-negative cells positively selected for CCR7, giving a CD45RA+CCR7+ population that excluded TemRA cells. The donors were healthy, HIV-negative adults who had no recently reported acute infections or vaccinations. All donors were Caucasian adults living in Nashville, Tennessee, USA. After blood collection by leukapheresis, PBMCs were isolated using Ficoll-Histopaque density gradient centrifugation and then cryopreserved in the vapor phase of liquid nitrogen. Analytical flow cytometry was used to check the purity and quantity of every magnetically sorted T cell population. Genomic DNA was isolated from each sorted fraction and quantified by UV absorbance on a Nanodrop 2000c.

In regard to this clone: Its antigen is not yet known. No qualities accompany the bases; no much larger clone lies one base away.

TCR CDR3 regions were amplified from genomic DNA by multiplex PCR using the deep immunoSEQ assay. For each cell subset, the extracted genomic DNA was distributed evenly across all wells of several immunoSEQ 96-well plates, and each plate served as one replicate. For sorted subsets, about 200 ng genomic DNA, equal to 25,000 to 35,000 T cell genomes, was loaded into each replicate PCR. The purified libraries were quantified using a Qubit 3.0 fluorometer, sized with a Bioanalyzer 2100, and then quantified again using the KAPA Library Quantification kit. Every immunoSEQ 96-well plate was sequenced on a dedicated single-read 150-cycle Illumina NextSeq 550 flow cell. For the original study's pipeline: Because the immunoSEQ output held only junctional sequences and lacked quality scores, the filtering could not match the filtering applied to full-length reads. To assign V/J genes and CDR3, sequences were annotated using PyIR, a Python wrapper for IgBLAST v1.9, with IMGT germline references. Any read was removed if the V/J assignment was weak (E-value above 1e-6), the CDR3 was missing, or the read contained stop codons, out-of-frame junctions, or ambiguous translated residues. A V3J clonotype was defined by an identical inferred V gene, J gene, and CDR3 amino acid sequence. The percentage overlap between two repertoires was calculated by dividing the number of shared unique clonotypes by the size of the smaller repertoire. RTK rarefaction, the Chao1 estimator, and Recon v2.1 estimates of unobserved clonotypes were used to assess repertoire richness. Generation probabilities for all TCRbeta clonotypes obtained by the gDNA method from a handful of donors were computed using OLGA. Imported from immuneACCESS, the table was reduced by TCRdb to in-frame sequences with V and J called. These copies leave out some clones; in studies compared against another copy, an unresolved V gene accounts for under half, and the cause of the remainder is not known. The V and J calls and clone size come from that table; D and trimming were worked out from the DNA. The sample table records a few hundred thousand clones; around 95% of these occur just once. The top ten clones comprise about 0.11% of the sample.

The sequence links TRBV2 to TRBJ2-7, and 9 bases in between align with TRBD2. The clonotype comes from a woman in her twenties or thirties in good health. Sequencing input: naive CD8+ T cells sorted from blood. This sample's cell subset or site label indicates: CD45RA+CCR7+. The sequenced DNA is TGTGCCAGCAGTGTGGGAGCGGGAGGAAGCTACGAGCAGTACTTC. It translates to CASSVGAGGSYEQYF.